These 28 T cell receptor beta chains came from one sample sequenced in a study of blood T cell repertoires in COVID-19. The assay was immunoSEQ multiplex PCR, and TCRdb's table has in-frame clones only and misses some. The table lists 250,000 to 300,000 clones, about 80% of them singletons. The sequencing sample was made of PBMCs or T cells enriched from blood (not recorded which). The receptors originated from a man aged 25 to 45 with acute COVID-19.

The chain is built from TRBV2 and TRBJ1-2; 8 bases fit TRBD1. This CDR3 has 14 amino acids. V was clipped by 2 bases and J by 4 bases; unmatched bases: 3. The germline V gene has CDR1 SNHLY and CDR2 FYNNEI. CDR3 sequence reads: CASSEYTGGYGYTF. Here the CDR3 DNA reads TGTGCCAGCAGTGAATACACAGGGGGCTATGGCTACACCTTC.

The chain recombines TRBV9 with TRBJ2-3, with 7 bases fitting TRBD2. Trimming removed 5 bases from V and 4 bases from J; junction bases left unmatched: 7. CDR3 size: 14 residues. Germline V gene data show CDR1 as SGDLS and CDR2 as YYNGEE. The CDR3 coding sequence is TGTGCCAGCAGAAGGGCGAGCGGGGCAGATACGCAGTATTTT. It translates to CASRRASGADTQYF.

This chain links TRBV29-1 with TRBJ1-1; D perhaps matches TRBD1 (6 bases). V lost 4 bases and J 4 bases, leaving 22 bases between the germline ends. CDR1 and CDR2 (germline): SQVTM, ANQGSEA. The CDR3 has 16 residues. This CDR3 is CSVVEMGGGLGTEAFF. The CDR3 region has the DNA TGCAGCGTTGTCGAGATGGGGGGGGGCCTAGGCACTGAAGCTTTCTTT. The full variable domain, with the rest looked up from reference TRBV29-1 and TRBJ1-1, is SAVISQKPSRDICQRGTSLTIQCQVDSQVTMMFWYRQQPGQSLTLIATANQGSEATYESGFVIDKFPISRPNLTFSTLTVSNMSPEDSSIYLCSVVEMGGGLGTEAFFGQGTRLTVV.

This chain links TRBV7-2 with TRBJ1-1, with 9 bases that match TRBD1. The V gene's germline CDR1 is SGHTA and CDR2 FQGNSA. Trimming at V came to 5 bases and at J to 4 bases, leaving 8 bases not matched to a gene. CDR3 size: 15 residues. This CDR3 reads CASSPHRGRVTEAFF. The CDR3 DNA reads TGTGCCAGCAGCCCTCACAGGGGGCGCGTCACTGAAGCTTTCTTT.

This chain connects TRBV30 to TRBJ2-5; TRBD1 is a possible D gene (6 bases). CDR3 size: 13 residues. From germline, CDR1 is GTSNPN and CDR2 SVGIG (reference sequence). The germline V and J ends were trimmed by 3 bases and 5 bases, with 13 bases remaining between them. In nucleotides, the CDR3 is TGTGCCTGGAGCGTGCGGACAGCGGAGACCCAGTACTTC. Translating it yields CAWSVRTAETQYF. The full variable domain, with the rest looked up from reference TRBV30 and TRBJ2-5, is SQTIHQWPATLVQPVGSPLSLECTVEGTSNPNLYWYRQAAGRGLQLLFYSVGIGQISSEVPQNLSASRPQDRQFILSSKKLLLSDSGFYLCAWSVRTAETQYFGPGTRLLVL.

This sequence joins TRBV6-2 or TRBV6-3 and TRBJ2-1; 12 bases are shared with TRBD2. Germline V gives CDR1 MNHEY, CDR2 SVGEGT. The CDR3 is 18 amino acids. The V and J ends lost 4 bases and 8 bases, in that order; junction bases with no gene match: 15. CDR3 region: CASSSPVSRLAGGDEQFF. For the CDR3, the DNA is TGTGCCAGCAGTTCCCCAGTTTCTCGTCTAGCGGGGGGGGATGAGCAGTTCTTC.

The genes are TRBV4-1 and TRBJ1-4; D is uncertain. The CDR3 consists of 15 residues. The V end was cut by 0 bases, the J end by 3 bases, with 8 bases between. Germline CDR1 is MGHRA and CDR2 is YSYEKL. CDR3 in amino acids: CASSQEERSNEKLFF. CDR3 in DNA: TGCGCCAGCAGCCAAGAGGAGAGGTCTAATGAAAAACTGTTTTTT.

J is TRBJ1-3 and V is TRBV10-3; D gene uncertain. CDR1 and CDR2 (germline): ENHRY, SYGVKD. Trimming stripped 3 bases from V and 1 base from J, with 10 bases between. The CDR3 spans 15 residues. The CDR3 sequence is CAISDTTRSGNTIYF. CDR3 coding DNA: TGTGCCATCAGTGATACCACAAGATCTGGAAACACCATATATTTT.

V gene TRBV15 combines with J gene TRBJ1-1; D might be TRBD1 (5 bases). Germline V lookup: CDR1 LNHNV, CDR2 YYDKDF (reference sequence). CDR3 length: 14 residues. V was cut by 8 bases and J by 4 bases, with 17 bases left in between. The CDR3 DNA is TGTGCCACCGGGCACGGGGGGGAGAGCACTGAAGCTTTCTTT. It specifies CATGHGGESTEAFF.

The J gene is TRBJ2-3, the V gene TRBV7-2, with D tentatively TRBD2 (5 bases). Trimming shortened V by 3 bases and J by 2 bases, and 12 bases separated the two germline ends. Germline V gene sequence: CDR1 SGHTA, CDR2 FQGNSA. CDR3 length equals 15 residues. In DNA form, the CDR3 reads TGTGCCAGCAGCTTCGAGGGAAGAAACACAGATACGCAGTATTTT. It translates to CASSFEGRNTDTQYF.

The gene calls are TRBV5-1 and TRBJ2-3; TRBD1 matches 11 bases. Germline CDR1 is SGHRS and CDR2 is YFSETQ. J lost 5 bases, V lost 2 bases, and 4 bases had no gene match. The CDR3 has 15 residues. CDR3 bases: TGCGCCAGCAGCTTAGGACAGGGGGCGGGAGATACGCAGTATTTT. Translation gives CASSLGQGAGDTQYF.

This clone was counted between two and nine times. The V and J genes are TRBV9 and TRBJ2-1; 16 nucleotides line up with TRBD2. Germline-derived CDR1 and CDR2 are SGDLS and YYNGEE. The CDR3 has 19 residues. After removal of 4 bases from V and 8 bases from J, the junction contained 15 bases not matched to a gene. The chain's CDR3 is CASSMRAGTSGRAQDEQFF. In nucleotides, the CDR3 is TGTGCCAGCAGCATGAGAGCCGGGACTAGCGGGAGGGCCCAAGATGAGCAGTTCTTC.

This rearrangement joins TRBV27 to TRBJ1-5; D perhaps matches TRBD1 (6 bases). The germline V gene encodes CDR1 MNHEY and CDR2 SMNVEV (reference sequence). The CDR3 sequence is 15 residues long. The ends were cut back, 2 bases at V and 2 bases at J, with 10 bases in the middle. CDR3 nucleotides: TGTGCCAGCAGTTTAAGGGCAGGGGGCAATCAGCCCCAGCATTTT. It codes for CASSLRAGGNQPQHF.

The V call is TRBV9, the J call TRBJ2-2; 12 bases map to TRBD2. This CDR3 comprises 17 residues. In germline, CDR1 is SGDLS, CDR2 YYNGEE. The trim removed 4 bases at V and 6 bases at J, leaving 10 bases unmatched. The CDR3 sequence is CASSSLTSGSRAGELFF. The CDR3 bases are TGTGCCAGCAGCTCTCTGACTAGCGGGAGTAGGGCCGGGGAGCTGTTTTTT.

This sequence joins TRBV28 and TRBJ1-4; tentative D call: TRBD1 (5 bases). Germline V gene sequence: CDR1 MDHEN, CDR2 SYDVKM. V lost 7 bases, J lost 14 bases, and 17 bases lay in between. The CDR3 has 12 amino acids. The chain's CDR3 is CASIDSSRFLFF. In nucleotides, the CDR3 is TGTGCCAGCATCGACAGTAGCCGTTTTCTGTTTTTT.

V and J are TRBV11-3 and TRBJ2-2; D not resolved. Germline V CDR1 and CDR2: SGHNT, YENEEA. The CDR3 extends over 13 amino acids. The ends were cut back, 1 base at V and 7 bases at J, with 7 bases in the middle. CDR3 DNA: TGTGCCAGCAGCTTAGCCGTTATCGGGGAGCTGTTTTTT. Residues: CASSLAVIGELFF.

This clone was detected ten times or more. The DNA for the CDR3 is TGCGCCAGCAGCCAGGGACTAGCGGGAGACTACAATGAGCAGTTCTTC. It translates to CASSQGLAGDYNEQFF. The rearrangement uses TRBV4-3 and TRBJ2-1; 14 nucleotides match TRBD2. This CDR3 region has 16 residues. Unmatched junction bases numbered 1, after V lost 3 bases and J lost 3 bases. Germline V lookup: CDR1 LGHNA, CDR2 YSLEER.

The chain employs TRBV11-3 and TRBJ1-4, with 8 bases identical to TRBD1. There are 14 residues in the CDR3. Trimming cost V 7 bases and J 2 bases; bases outside gene matches: 3. Germline CDR1 SGHNT, CDR2 YENEEA. CDR3 sequence: CASTQGATNEKLFF. CDR3 coding DNA: TGTGCCAGCACCCAGGGGGCGACTAATGAAAAACTGTTTTTT.

The chain recombines TRBV27 with TRBJ2-4; D is possibly TRBD1 (5 bases). V lost 6 bases to trimming and J lost 0 bases, with 15 bases between them. The CDR3 length is 16 residues. Germline V gives CDR1 MNHEY, CDR2 SMNVEV (reference sequence). As DNA, the CDR3 is TGTGCCAGCAGACAAACCACAGGAATAGCCAAAAACATTCAGTACTTC. Encoded protein: CASRQTTGIAKNIQYF.

The chain is built from TRBV6-2 or TRBV6-3 and TRBJ2-2; 9 bases are a match to TRBD1. CDR3 length: 16 amino acids. CDR1 MNHEY and CDR2 SVGEGT come from the germline V gene. The V gene end was trimmed by 2 bases and the J gene end by 5 bases; junction bases not matched to a gene: 6. In nucleotides, the CDR3 is TGTGCCAGCAGTTACCAAACAGGACAGGGGACCGGGGAGCTGTTTTTT. Protein: CASSYQTGQGTGELFF.

The rearrangement links TRBV15 to TRBJ2-3, with a tentative D call TRBD2 (6 bases). Trimming shortened V by 8 bases and J by 2 bases, and 20 bases separated the two germline ends. The CDR3 extends over 16 amino acids. CDR1 and CDR2 from the germline V gene are LNHNV and YYDKDF (reference sequence). The CDR3 bases are TGTGCCACCGGGGGGAATAGCGGTAGACTCACAGATACGCAGTATTTT. Encoded protein: CATGGNSGRLTDTQYF.

The CDR3 reads CASSLVSGGSPNTEAFF. DNA for the CDR3: TGTGCCAGCAGCTTGGTTTCGGGGGGGAGCCCGAACACTGAAGCTTTCTTT. The V and J genes are TRBV5-6 and TRBJ1-1; possible D gene TRBD1, 5 bases. The V end was cut by 0 bases, the J end by 1 base, with 16 bases between. CDR1 SGHDT and CDR2 YYEEEE come from the germline V gene. This CDR3 contains 17 residues.

This sequence joins TRBV19 and TRBJ1-6; 7 positions agree with TRBD1. Germline-derived CDR1 and CDR2 are LNHDA and SQIVND (reference sequence). Unmatched junction bases numbered 8, after V lost 5 bases and J lost 7 bases. This CDR3 is 15 amino acids long. The DNA for the CDR3 is TGTGCCAGTAGTGTCAACAGGGGTCGAAATTCACCCCTCCACTTT. It is translated as CASSVNRGRNSPLHF.

The gene calls are TRBV19 and TRBJ1-1; D is unclear. The CDR3 totals 14 residues. Germline CDR1 and CDR2: LNHDA and SQIVND (reference sequence). The V gene lost 3 bases and the J gene lost 2 bases, with 10 bases spanning the gap. The CDR3 protein is CASSIGRANTEAFF. The CDR3 DNA is TGTGCCAGTAGTATTGGGCGGGCTAACACTGAAGCTTTCTTT.

The rearrangement links TRBV5-8 to TRBJ2-2; no clear D. Trimming left V 5 bases short and J 0 bases short, with 8 bases between. The CDR3 has 14 residues. CDR1 and CDR2 (germline): SGHTS, YDEGEE. Written as DNA, the CDR3 is TGTGCCAGCAGTTCGACACCGAACACCGGGGAGCTGTTTTTT. Amino acid sequence: CASSSTPNTGELFF. The full variable domain, in which reference TRBV5-8 and TRBJ2-2 provide the parts outside the CDR3, is EAGVTQSPTHLIKTRGQQATLRCSPISGHTSVYWYQQALGLGLQFLLWYDEGEERNRGNFPPRFSGRQFPNYSSELNVNALELEDSALYLCASSSTPNTGELFFGEGSRLTVL.

The gene calls are TRBV5-6 and TRBJ1-2, with 8 bases fitting TRBD1. CDR1 SGHDT and CDR2 YYEEEE come from the germline V gene. Unmatched junction bases numbered 7, after V lost 5 bases and J lost 4 bases. The CDR3 sequence is 14 residues long. CDR3 sequence reads: CASRGTGSLYGYTF. In DNA, the CDR3 is TGTGCCAGCAGGGGGACAGGCTCCCTCTATGGCTACACCTTC.

This rearrangement joins TRBV2 to TRBJ2-3; 8 bases line up with TRBD2. The V segment lost 1 base and the J segment 0 bases; nucleotides outside the gene matches: 6. Per germline, CDR1 SNHLY and CDR2 FYNNEI. The CDR3 extends over 17 amino acids. The CDR3: CASSEGGLAASTDTQYF. The CDR3 DNA reads as TGTGCCAGCAGTGAAGGAGGACTAGCTGCTAGCACAGATACGCAGTATTTT.

The J gene is TRBJ2-5, the V gene TRBV11-2; no clear D gene. Looked up from germline, CDR1 is SGHAT and CDR2 is FQNNGV. Trimming left V 1 base short and J 5 bases short, with 14 bases between. This CDR3 is 15 amino acids long. CDR3 region: CASSLVVGARETQYF. The CDR3 DNA follows: TGTGCCAGCAGCTTAGTAGTAGGCGCCAGGGAGACCCAGTACTTC. Complete variable domain (other parts from reference TRBV11-2 and TRBJ2-5): EAGVAQSPRYKIIEKRQSVAFWCNPISGHATLYWYQQILGQGPKLLIQFQNNGVVDDSQLPKDRFSAERLKGVDSTLKIQPAKLEDSAVYLCASSLVVGARETQYFGPGTRLLVL.